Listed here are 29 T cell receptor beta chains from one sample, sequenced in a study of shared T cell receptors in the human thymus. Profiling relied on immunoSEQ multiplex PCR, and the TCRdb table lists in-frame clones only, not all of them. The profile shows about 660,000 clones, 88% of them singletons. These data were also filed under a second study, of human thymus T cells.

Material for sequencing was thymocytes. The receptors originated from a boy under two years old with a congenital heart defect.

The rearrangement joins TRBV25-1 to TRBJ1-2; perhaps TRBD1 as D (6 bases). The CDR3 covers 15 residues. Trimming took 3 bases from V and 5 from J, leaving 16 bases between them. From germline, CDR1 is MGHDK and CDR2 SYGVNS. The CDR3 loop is CASSDMTGPSYGYTF. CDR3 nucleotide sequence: TGTGCCAGCAGTGATATGACAGGACCCTCGTATGGCTACACCTTC.

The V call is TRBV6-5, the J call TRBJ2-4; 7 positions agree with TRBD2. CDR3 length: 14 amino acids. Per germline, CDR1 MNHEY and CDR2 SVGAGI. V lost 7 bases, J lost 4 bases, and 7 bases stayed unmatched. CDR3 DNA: TGTGCCAGCAAAGCGGGAAGAGAGAAAAACATTCAGTACTTC. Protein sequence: CASKAGREKNIQYF.

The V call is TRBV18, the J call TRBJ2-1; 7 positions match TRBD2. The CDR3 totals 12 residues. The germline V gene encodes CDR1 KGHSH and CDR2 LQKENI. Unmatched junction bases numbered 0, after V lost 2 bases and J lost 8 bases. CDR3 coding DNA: TGTGCCAGCTCACCAACTAGCGATGAGCAGTTCTTC. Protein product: CASSPTSDEQFF.

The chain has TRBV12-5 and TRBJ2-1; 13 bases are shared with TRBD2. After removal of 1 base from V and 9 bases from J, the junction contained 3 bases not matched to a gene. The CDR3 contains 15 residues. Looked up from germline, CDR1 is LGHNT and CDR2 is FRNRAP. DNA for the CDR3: TGTGCTAGTGGTTTGGGACTAGCGGGAGGTTTTGAGCAGTTCTTC. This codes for CASGLGLAGGFEQFF.

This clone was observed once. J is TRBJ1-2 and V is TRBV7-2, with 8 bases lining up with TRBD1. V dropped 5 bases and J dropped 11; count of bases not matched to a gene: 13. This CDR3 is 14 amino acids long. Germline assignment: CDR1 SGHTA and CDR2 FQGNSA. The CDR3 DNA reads TGTGCCAGCAGCGCAGTGGGACAGGAGGGTCGTTACACCTTC. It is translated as CASSAVGQEGRYTF.

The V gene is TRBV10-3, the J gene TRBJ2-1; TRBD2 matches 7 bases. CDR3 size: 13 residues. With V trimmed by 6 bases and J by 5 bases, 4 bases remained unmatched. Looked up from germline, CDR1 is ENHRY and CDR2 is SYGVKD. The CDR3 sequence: CAISGTKDNEQFF. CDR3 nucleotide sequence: TGTGCCATCAGCGGGACTAAGGACAATGAGCAGTTCTTC.

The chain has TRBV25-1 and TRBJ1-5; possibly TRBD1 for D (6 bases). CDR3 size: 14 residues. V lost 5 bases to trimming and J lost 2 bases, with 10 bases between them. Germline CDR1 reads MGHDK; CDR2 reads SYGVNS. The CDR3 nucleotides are TGTGCCAGCAGTCGAGGGGGTGGCAATCAGCCCCAGCATTTT. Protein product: CASSRGGGNQPQHF.

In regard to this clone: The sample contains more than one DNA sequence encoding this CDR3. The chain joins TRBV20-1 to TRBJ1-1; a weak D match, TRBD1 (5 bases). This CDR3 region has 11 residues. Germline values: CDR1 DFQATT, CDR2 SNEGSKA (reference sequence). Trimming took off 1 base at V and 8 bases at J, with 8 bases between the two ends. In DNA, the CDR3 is TGCAGTGCTAGAGGGGGCAGGGAAGCTTTCTTT. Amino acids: CSARGGREAFF.

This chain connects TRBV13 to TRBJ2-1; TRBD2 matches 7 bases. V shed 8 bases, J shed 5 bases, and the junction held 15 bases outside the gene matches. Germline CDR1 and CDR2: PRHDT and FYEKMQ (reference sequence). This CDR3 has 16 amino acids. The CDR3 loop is CASRETGGGGDNEQFF. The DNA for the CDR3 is TGTGCCAGCCGGGAAACGGGGGGTGGAGGGGACAATGAGCAGTTCTTC.

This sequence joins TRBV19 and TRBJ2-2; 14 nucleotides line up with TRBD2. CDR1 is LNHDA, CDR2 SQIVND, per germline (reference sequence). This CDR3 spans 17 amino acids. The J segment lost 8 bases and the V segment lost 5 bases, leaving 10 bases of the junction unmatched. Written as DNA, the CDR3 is TGTGCCAGTAGTGCCAGACTAGCGGGAGGGCCGTGGGGGGAGCTGTTTTTT. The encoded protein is CASSARLAGGPWGELFF.

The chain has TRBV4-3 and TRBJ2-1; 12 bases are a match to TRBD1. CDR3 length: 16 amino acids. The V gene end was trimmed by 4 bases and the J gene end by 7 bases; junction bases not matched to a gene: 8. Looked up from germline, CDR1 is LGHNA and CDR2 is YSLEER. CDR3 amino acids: CASSPHPGQGANEQFF. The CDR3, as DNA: TGCGCCAGCAGCCCTCACCCGGGACAGGGGGCGAATGAGCAGTTCTTC.

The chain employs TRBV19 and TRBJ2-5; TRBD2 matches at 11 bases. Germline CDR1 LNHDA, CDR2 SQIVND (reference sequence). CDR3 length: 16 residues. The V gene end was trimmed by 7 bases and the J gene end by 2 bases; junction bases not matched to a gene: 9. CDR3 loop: CASTRSGRGAQETQYF. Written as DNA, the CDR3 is TGTGCCAGTACCCGTAGCGGGAGGGGAGCACAAGAGACCCAGTACTTC.

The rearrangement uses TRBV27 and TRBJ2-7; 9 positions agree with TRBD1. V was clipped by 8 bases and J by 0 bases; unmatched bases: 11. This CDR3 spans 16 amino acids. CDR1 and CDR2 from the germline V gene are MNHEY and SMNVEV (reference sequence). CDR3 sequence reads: CASGRGGTGNSYEQYF. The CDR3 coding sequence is TGTGCCAGCGGGCGGGGCGGGACAGGGAACTCCTACGAGCAGTACTTC.

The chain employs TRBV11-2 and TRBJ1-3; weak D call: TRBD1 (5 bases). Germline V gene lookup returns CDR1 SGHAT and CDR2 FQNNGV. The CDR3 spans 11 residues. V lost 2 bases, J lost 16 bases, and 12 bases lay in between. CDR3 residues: CASSLNGAIYF. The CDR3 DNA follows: TGTGCCAGCAGCTTAAATGGGGCGATCTATTTT.

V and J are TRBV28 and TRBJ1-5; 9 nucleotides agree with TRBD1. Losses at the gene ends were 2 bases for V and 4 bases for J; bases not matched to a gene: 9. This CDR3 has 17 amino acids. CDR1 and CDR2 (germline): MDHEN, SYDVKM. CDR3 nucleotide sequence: TGTGCCAGCAGTTTAAAGGACAGGGGAAGACCTAATCAGCCCCAGCATTTT. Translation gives CASSLKDRGRPNQPQHF.

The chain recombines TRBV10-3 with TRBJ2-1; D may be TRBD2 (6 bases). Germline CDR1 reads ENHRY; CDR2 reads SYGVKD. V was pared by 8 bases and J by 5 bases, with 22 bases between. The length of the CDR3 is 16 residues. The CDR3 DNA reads TGTGCCATCGCCCCCAAAATGGGAGCTAGCGACAATGAGCAGTTCTTC. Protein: CAIAPKMGASDNEQFF.

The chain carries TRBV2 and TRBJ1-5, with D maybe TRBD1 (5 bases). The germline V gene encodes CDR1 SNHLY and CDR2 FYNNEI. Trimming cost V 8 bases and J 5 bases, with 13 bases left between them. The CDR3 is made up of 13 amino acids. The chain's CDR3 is CASGPGFDQPQHF. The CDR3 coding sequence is TGTGCCAGCGGCCCAGGGTTCGATCAGCCCCAGCATTTT.

The chain's CDR3 is CASRAEGWGGNQPQHF. CDR3 nucleotides: TGTGCCAGCAGAGCCGAGGGCTGGGGGGGCAATCAGCCCCAGCATTTT. The chain uses TRBV28 and TRBJ1-5, with D possibly matching TRBD1 (5 bases). This CDR3 region has 16 residues. The germline V gene has CDR1 MDHEN and CDR2 SYDVKM. V lost 6 bases and J lost 2, with 17 bases in between.

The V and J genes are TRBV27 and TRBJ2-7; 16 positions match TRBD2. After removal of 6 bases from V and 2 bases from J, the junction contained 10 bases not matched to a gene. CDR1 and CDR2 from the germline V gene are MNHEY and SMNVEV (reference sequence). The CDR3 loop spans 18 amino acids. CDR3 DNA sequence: TGTGCCAGCAGGAACCCCCGGGGACTAGCGGGAGGGGCCTACGAGCAGTACTTC. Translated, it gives CASRNPRGLAGGAYEQYF.

The CDR3 here is CASSLPYMGGYNEQFF. CDR3 sequence (DNA): TGTGCCAGCAGCTTACCGTATATGGGAGGATACAATGAGCAGTTCTTC. The genes are TRBV11-1 and TRBJ2-1; possibly TRBD2 for D (6 bases). The germline CDR1 and CDR2 sequences are SGHAT and FQDESV (reference sequence). Between the trimmed V and J ends, which lost 2 bases and 4 bases, there was a span of 15 bases. This CDR3 has 16 amino acids. The full variable domain, with the rest looked up from reference TRBV11-1 and TRBJ2-1, is EAEVAQSPRYKITEKSQAVAFWCDPISGHATLYWYRQILGQGPELLVQFQDESVVDDSQLPKDRFSAERLKGVDSTLKIQPAELGDSAMYLCASSLPYMGGYNEQFFGPGTRLTVL.

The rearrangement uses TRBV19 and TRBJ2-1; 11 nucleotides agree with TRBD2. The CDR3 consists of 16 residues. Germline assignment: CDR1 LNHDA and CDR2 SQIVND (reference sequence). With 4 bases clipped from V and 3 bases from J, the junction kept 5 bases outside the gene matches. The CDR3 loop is CASSTTGTSGYNEQFF. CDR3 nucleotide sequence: TGTGCCAGTAGTACGACCGGGACTAGCGGCTACAATGAGCAGTTCTTC.

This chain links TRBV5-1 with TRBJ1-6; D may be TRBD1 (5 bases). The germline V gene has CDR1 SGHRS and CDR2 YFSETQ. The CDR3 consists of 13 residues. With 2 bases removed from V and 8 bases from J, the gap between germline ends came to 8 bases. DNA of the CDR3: TGCGCCAGCAGCTTCGCGGGGGATTCACCCCTCCACTTT. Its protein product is CASSFAGDSPLHF.

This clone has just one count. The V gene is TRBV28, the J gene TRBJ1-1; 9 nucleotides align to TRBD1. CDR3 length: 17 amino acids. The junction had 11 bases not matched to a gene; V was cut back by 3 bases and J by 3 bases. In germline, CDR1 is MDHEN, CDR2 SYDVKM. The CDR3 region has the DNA TGTGCCAGCAGTTTCTCCTCAACAGGGGGCGCGGACACTGAAGCTTTCTTT. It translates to CASSFSSTGGADTEAFF.

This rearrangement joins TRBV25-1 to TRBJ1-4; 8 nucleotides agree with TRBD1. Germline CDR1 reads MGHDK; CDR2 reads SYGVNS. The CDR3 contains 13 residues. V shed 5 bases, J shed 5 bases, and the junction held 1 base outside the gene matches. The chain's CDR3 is CASSRTGNEKLFF. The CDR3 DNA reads TGTGCCAGCAGTAGGACAGGGAATGAAAAACTGTTTTTT.

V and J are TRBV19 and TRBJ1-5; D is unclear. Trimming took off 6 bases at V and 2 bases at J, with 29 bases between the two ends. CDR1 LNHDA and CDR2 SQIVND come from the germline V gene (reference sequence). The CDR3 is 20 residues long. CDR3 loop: CASSPLPGGSHRFGNQPQHF. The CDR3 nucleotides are TGTGCCAGTAGCCCCCTTCCGGGAGGGAGTCACCGTTTTGGCAATCAGCCCCAGCATTTT.

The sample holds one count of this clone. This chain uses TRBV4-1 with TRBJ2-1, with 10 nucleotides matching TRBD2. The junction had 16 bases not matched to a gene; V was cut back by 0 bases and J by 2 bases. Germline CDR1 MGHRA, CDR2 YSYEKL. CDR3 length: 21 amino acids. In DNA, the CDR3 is TGCGCCAGCAGCCAAGATAGGGCAGCGCTAGCGGGAGTGTCCACCTACAATGAGCAGTTCTTC. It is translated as CASSQDRAALAGVSTYNEQFF.

Here the CDR3 DNA reads TGTGCCACCAGCAGAGATCCCGTAAACACTGAAGCTTTCTTT. This sequence encodes CATSRDPVNTEAFF. The chain recombines TRBV15 with TRBJ1-1; D uncertain. CDR1 is LNHNV and CDR2 is YYDKDF in the germline V gene (reference sequence). The CDR3 sequence is 14 residues long. V was trimmed by 0 bases and J by 2 bases, leaving 7 bases between them.

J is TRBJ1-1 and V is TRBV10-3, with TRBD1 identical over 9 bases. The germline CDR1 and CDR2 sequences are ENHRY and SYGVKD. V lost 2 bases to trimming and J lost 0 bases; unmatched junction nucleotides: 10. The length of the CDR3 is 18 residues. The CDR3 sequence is CAISEPPDRGPVNTEAFF. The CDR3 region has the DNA TGTGCCATCAGTGAGCCACCGGACAGGGGCCCGGTGAACACTGAAGCTTTCTTT.

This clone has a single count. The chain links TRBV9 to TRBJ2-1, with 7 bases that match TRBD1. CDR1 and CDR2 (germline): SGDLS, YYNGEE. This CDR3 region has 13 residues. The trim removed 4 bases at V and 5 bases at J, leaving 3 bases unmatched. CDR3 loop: CASSPGTDNEQFF. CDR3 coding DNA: TGTGCCAGCAGCCCCGGGACAGACAATGAGCAGTTCTTC.